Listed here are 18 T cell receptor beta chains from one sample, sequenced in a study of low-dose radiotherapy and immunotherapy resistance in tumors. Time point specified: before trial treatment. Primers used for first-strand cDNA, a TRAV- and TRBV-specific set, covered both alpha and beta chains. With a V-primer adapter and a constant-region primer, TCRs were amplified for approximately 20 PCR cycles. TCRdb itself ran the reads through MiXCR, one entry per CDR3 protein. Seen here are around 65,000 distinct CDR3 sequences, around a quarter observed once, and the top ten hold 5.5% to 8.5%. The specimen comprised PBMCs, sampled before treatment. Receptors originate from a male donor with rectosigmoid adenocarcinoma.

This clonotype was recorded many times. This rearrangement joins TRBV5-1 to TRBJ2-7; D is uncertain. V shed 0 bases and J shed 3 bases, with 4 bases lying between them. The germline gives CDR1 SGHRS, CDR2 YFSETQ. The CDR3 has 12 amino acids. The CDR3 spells CASSLGFYEQYF. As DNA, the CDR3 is TGCGCCAGCAGCTTGGGGTTCTACGAGCAGTACTTC.

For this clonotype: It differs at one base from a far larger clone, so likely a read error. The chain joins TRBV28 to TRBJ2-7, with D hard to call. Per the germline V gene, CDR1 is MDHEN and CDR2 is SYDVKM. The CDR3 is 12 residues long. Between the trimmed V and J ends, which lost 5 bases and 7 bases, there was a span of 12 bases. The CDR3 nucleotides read TGTGCCAGCAGTACAAACAGCAATGAGCAGTACTTC. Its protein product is CASSTNSNEQYF.

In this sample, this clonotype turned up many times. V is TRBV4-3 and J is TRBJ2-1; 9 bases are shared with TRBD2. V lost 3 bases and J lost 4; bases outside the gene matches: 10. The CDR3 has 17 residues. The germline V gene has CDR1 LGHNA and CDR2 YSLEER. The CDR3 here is CASSQEPGLAVYNEQFF. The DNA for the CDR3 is TGCGCCAGCAGCCAGGAACCGGGACTAGCAGTTTACAATGAGCAGTTCTTC.

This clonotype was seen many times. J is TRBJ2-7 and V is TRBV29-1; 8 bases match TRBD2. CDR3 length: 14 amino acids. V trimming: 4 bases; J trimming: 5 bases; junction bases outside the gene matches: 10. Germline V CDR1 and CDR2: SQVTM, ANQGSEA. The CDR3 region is CSVVRAGGDHEQYF. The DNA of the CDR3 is TGCAGCGTTGTTCGCGCGGGAGGTGACCACGAGCAGTACTTC.

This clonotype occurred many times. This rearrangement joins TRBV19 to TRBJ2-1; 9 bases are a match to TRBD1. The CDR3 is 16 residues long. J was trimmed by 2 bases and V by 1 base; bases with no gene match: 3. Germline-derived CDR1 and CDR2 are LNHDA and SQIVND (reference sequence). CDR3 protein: CASSIGGTGTYNEQFF. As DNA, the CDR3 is TGTGCCAGTAGTATAGGCGGGACAGGGACCTACAATGAGCAGTTCTTC.

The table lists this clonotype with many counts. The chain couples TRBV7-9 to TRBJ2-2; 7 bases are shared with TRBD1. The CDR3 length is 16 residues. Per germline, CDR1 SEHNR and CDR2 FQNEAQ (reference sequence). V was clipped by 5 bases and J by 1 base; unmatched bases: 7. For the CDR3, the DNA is TGTGCCAGCAGCGACCGCCGGGACAGGAACACCGGGGAGCTGTTTTTT. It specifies CASSDRRDRNTGELFF.

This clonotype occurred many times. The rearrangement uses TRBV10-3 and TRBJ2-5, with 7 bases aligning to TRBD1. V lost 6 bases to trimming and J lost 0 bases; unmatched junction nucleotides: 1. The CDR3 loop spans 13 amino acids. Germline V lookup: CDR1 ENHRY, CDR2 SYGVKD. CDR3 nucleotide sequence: TGTGCCATCAGGGGGACAGACCAAGAGACCCAGTACTTC. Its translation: CAIRGTDQETQYF.

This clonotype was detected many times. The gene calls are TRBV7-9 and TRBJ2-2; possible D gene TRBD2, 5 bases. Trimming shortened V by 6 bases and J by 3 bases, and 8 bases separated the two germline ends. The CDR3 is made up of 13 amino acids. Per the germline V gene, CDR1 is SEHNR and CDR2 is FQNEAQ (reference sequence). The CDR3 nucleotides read TGTGCCAGCAGGAGGGCGGACACCGGGGAGCTGTTTTTT. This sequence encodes CASRRADTGELFF.

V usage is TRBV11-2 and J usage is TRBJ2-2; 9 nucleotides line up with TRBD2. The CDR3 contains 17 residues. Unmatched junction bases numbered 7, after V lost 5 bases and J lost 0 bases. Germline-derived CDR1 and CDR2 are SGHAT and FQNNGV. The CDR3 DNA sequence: TGTGCCAGCAGCCAACGCGGGGGGGCCGCGAACACCGGGGAGCTGTTTTTT. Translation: CASSQRGGAANTGELFF. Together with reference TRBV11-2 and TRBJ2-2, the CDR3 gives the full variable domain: EAGVAQSPRYKIIEKRQSVAFWCNPISGHATLYWYQQILGQGPKLLIQFQNNGVVDDSQLPKDRFSAERLKGVDSTLKIQPAKLEDSAVYLCASSQRGGAANTGELFFGEGSRLTVL.

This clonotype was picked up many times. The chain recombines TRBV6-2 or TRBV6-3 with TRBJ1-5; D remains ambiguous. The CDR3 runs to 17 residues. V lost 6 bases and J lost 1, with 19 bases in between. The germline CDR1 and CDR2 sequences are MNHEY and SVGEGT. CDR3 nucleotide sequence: TGTGCCAGCAGCCGCGGGCGCGGAGGCGAAAGCAATCAGCCCCAGCATTTT. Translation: CASSRGRGGESNQPQHF.

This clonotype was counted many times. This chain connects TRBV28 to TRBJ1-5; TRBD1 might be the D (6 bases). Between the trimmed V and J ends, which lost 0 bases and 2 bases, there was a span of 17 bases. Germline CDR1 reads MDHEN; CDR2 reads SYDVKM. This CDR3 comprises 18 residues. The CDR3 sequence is CASSLWGGGGAGNQPQHF. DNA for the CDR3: TGTGCCAGCAGTTTATGGGGCGGGGGCGGTGCAGGCAATCAGCCCCAGCATTTT.

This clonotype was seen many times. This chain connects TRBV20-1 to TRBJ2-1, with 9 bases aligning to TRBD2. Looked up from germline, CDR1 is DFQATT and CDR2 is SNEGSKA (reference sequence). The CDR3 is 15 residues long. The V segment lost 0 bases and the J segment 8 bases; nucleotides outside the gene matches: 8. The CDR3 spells CSARDDGLAQDEQFF. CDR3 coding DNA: TGCAGTGCTAGAGATGACGGACTAGCGCAAGATGAGCAGTTCTTC.

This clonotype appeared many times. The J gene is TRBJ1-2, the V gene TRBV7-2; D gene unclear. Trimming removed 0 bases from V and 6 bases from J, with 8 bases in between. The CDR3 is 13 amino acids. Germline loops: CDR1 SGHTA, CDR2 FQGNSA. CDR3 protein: CASSLAGSHGYTF. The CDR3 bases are TGTGCCAGCAGCTTAGCAGGGTCCCATGGCTACACCTTC.

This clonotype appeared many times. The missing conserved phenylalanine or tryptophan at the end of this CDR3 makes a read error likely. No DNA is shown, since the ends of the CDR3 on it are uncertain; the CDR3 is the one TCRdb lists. The chain's CDR3 is CASSQDYKKVL. The chain employs TRBV4-1 and TRBJ1-1. CDR1 and CDR2 (germline): MGHRA, YSYEKL. The CDR3 has 11 amino acids, counting both end residues.

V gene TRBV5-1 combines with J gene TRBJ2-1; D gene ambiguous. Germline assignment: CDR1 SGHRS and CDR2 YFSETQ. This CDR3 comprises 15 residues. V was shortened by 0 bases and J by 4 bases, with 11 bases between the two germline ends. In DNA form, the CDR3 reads TGCGCCAGCAGCTTGGACACTGGGCCGTACAATGAGCAGTTCTTC. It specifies CASSLDTGPYNEQFF.

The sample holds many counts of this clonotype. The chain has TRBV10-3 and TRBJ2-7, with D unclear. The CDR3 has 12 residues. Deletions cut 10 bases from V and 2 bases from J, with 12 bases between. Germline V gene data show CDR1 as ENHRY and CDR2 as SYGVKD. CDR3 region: CATGWSPYEQYF. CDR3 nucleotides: TGTGCCACTGGGTGGTCTCCCTACGAGCAGTACTTC.

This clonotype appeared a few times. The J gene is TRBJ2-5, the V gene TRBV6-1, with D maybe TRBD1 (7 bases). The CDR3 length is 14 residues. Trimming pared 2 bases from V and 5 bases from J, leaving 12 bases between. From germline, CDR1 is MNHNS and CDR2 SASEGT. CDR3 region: CASSEQGGAETQYF. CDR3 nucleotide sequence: TGTGCCAGCAGTGAACAGGGGGGAGCGGAGACCCAGTACTTC.

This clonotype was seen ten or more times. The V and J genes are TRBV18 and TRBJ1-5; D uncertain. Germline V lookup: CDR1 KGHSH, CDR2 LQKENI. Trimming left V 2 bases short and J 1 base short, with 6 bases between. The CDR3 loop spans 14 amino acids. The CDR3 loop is CASSPNGSNQPQHF. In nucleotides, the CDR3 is TGTGCCAGCTCACCAAACGGCAGCAATCAGCCCCAGCATTTT. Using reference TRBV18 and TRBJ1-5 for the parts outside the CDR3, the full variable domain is NAGVMQNPRHLVRRRGQEARLRCSPMKGHSHVYWYRQLPEEGLKFMVYLQKENIIDESGMPKERFSAEFPKEGPSILRIQQVVRGDSAAYFCASSPNGSNQPQHFGDGTRLSIL.